The clone carrying this T cell receptor (beta chain) was seen more than once but under ten times. Antigen unknown. The sample belongs to a study of T cells in Graves' hyperthyroidism and ophthalmopathy. Whole-study context: It was at initial diagnosis, before any treatment, that peripheral blood was collected. General study findings and limits: Ophthalmopathy was identified by the model a median about 6.8 months ahead of onset.

This CDR3 is 12 amino acids long. V was clipped by 7 bases and J by 3 bases, with 10 bases between them. Researchers amplified the TCR beta CDR3 regions from RNA transcripts. In the first-round RT-PCR of the TCR CDR3, the HTBI primer set was used. TCRdb redid the calling of the multiplex PCR reads with MiXCR, one entry per CDR3 protein. The sample consists of some 380,000 distinct CDR3 sequences, about 13% of them appearing once. Hyperthyroidism patients were newly diagnosed, had disease duration under 2 months, and were aged 18 to 65 years. The origin of this receptor is a man aged 25-45 years with Graves' hyperthyroidism that later progressed to Graves' ophthalmopathy. Material: blood. The rearrangement joins TRBV6-7 to TRBJ2-7; D uncertain. TRBV6-7 is recorded as an ORF, its role being uncertain. This CDR3 is CASTPKHYEQYF. The CDR3 nucleotides read TGTGCCAGCACCCCAAAGCACTACGAGCAGTACTTC.